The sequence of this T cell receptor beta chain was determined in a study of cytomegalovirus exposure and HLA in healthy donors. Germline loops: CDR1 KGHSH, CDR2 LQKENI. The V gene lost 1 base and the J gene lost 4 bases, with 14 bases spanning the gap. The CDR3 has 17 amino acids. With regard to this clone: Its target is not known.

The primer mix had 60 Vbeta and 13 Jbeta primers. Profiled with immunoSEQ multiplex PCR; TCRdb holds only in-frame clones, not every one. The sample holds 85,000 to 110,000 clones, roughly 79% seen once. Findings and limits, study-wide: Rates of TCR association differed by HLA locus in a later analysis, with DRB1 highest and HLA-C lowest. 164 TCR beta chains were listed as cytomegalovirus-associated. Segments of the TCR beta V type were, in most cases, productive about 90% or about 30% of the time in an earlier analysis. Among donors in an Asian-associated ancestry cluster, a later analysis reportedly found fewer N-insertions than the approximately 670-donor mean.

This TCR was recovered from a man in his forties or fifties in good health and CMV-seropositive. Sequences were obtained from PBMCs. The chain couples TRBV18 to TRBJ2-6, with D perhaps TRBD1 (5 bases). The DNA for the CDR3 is TGTGCCAGCTCACCACGGGGTGGGGCTGGAGGGGCCAACGTCCTGACTTTC. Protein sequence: CASSPRGGAGGANVLTF.